This T cell receptor beta chain was identified during a study of blood T cell repertoires in COVID-19 (TCRdb year 2020). General notes on the study: Collaborator samples came from the United States, Italy and Spain and covered acute and convalescent phases of COVID-19. The material from the prospective study consisted of cDNA or gDNA derived from T cells, B-cell-depleted T cells, or PBMCs. Samples were obtained from the ongoing ImmuneRACE study (first 160 participants) and from about 1,300 subjects provided by 6 global collaborators. The repertoires were released in a freely available public database meant as a resource for research on the immune response to SARS-CoV-2. Where HLA class I and class II types were available, the types were taken from metadata supplied by the sample provider, not from assay-based typing. The sample metadata nearly always contained a de-identified subject ID, COVID-19 status, age in years and sex. Deeply sampled blood TCRbeta repertoires from subjects exposed to, actively infected with, or recovered from COVID-19 were included in the dataset.

TCRbeta CDR3 regions were amplified from genomic DNA using the immunoSEQ Assay, a bias-controlled multiplex PCR. Per the source publication's procedure: The number of nucleated cells in each sample was estimated from the amplification of reference gene primers within the assay. To quantify the absolute abundance of each unique TCRbeta CDR3 rearrangement, sequence reads were collapsed and filtered. For each sample, productive Simpson clonality was calculated by taking the square root of Simpson's diversity index across productive rearrangements. TCRdb obtained this table from immuneACCESS and retained in-frame rearrangements with V and J assigned. These tables miss some clones; where compared with another copy, unresolved V genes account for less than half of the shortfall, and the remainder is unexplained. The DNA was the basis for D and trimming; V, J and clone size are from that table. Counted in this sample were approximately 100,000 clones; less than 85% of them appeared once. The ten top clones hold roughly 18% of the sample.

Trimming removed 1 base from V and 5 bases from J, leaving 8 bases between the germline ends. The cysteine opens and the phenylalanine closes a CDR3 of 13 amino acids. CDR3 DNA is the only sequence kept; it has 39 bases, read in frame from the first base. The germline V gene (reference sequence) specifies MNHEY as CDR1 and SMNVEV as CDR2. Comment on this clone: What this receptor recognizes is not known. It has no much larger one-base neighbor in the sample; base qualities were not kept.

Points the paper makes about the study in general: The amount of clinical and demographic metadata varied by source and participant and was provided uncurated.

Collaborating institutions collected whole blood in K2EDTA tubes following their own protocols. For TCRbeta analysis, collaborators shipped samples in one of three forms: frozen whole blood, isolated PBMCs, or DNA extracted from either of those sample types. This clonotype originated in a woman aged 55-70 years with acute or convalescent COVID-19. This sequence uses TRBV27 and TRBJ1-1; too little of a D gene remains to name it. The sequenced sample was peripheral blood. The CDR3 protein: CASSLLWRTEAFF. DNA sequence: TGTGCCAGCAGTTTATTATGGAGGACTGAAGCTTTCTTT.